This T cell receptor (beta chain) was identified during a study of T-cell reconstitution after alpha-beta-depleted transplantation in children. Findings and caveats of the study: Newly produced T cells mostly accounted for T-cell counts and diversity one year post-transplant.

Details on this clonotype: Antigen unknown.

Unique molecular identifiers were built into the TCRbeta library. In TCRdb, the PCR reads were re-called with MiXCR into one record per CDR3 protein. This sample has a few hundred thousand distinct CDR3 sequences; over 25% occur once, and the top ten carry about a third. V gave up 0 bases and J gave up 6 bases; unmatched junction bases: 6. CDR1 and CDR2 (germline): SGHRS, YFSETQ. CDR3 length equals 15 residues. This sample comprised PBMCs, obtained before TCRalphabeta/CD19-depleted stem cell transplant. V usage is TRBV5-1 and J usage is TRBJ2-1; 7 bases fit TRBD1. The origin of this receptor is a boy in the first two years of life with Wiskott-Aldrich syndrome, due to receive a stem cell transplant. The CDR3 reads CASSLVPGGFNEQFF. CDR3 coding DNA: TGCGCCAGCAGCTTGGTCCCAGGGGGTTTCAATGAGCAGTTCTTC.